This T cell receptor (beta chain) was profiled in a study of blood T cell repertoires in COVID-19. Study at large: Samples came from the United States, Italy and Spain, spanning acute and convalescent COVID-19. PBMCs, B-cell-depleted T cells, or T cells were the source of the cDNA or gDNA that made up the material.

Trimming shortened V by 7 bases and J by 0 bases, and 13 bases separated the two germline ends. The germline V gene has CDR1 LGHDT and CDR2 YNNKEL (reference sequence). The CDR3 totals 16 residues. In the original workflow: The assay estimated nucleated cells by amplifying reference gene primers. Here immunoSEQ multiplex PCR was the method, and the copy in TCRdb shows in-frame clones only, minus some. V, J and clone size reflect that table, while D and trimming were determined from the DNA. The repertoire holds about 140,000 clones, with about 80% as singletons. The specimen sequenced was peripheral blood. V and J are TRBV3-1 (or the pseudogene TRBV3-2) and TRBJ2-6; the D is unclear. This TCR came from a human donor in a cohort sampled during active COVID-19. In DNA form, the CDR3 reads TGTGCCAGCAATACCGACACCTACTCTGGGGCCAACGTCCTGACTTTC. As protein: CASNTDTYSGANVLTF.